A single sample gave rise to the 8 T cell receptor beta chains below, sequenced in a study of cytomegalovirus exposure and HLA in healthy donors. Produced via immunoSEQ multiplex PCR; TCRdb's table is partial and in-frame only. The repertoire holds about 170,000 clones, with 85% to 90% as singletons. Input material: PBMCs. The receptors were sampled from a young woman in good health and CMV-seropositive.

The rearrangement links TRBV15 to TRBJ1-3; D is ambiguous. CDR1 and CDR2 from the germline V gene are LNHNV and YYDKDF (reference sequence). Deletions cut 4 bases from V and 1 base from J, with 5 bases between. The CDR3 covers 13 residues. The CDR3 DNA reads as TGTGCCACCAGCACTATATCTGGAAACACCATATATTTT. Translation: CATSTISGNTIYF.

This rearrangement joins TRBV7-9 to TRBJ1-2; D gene uncertain. The CDR3 consists of 13 residues. Per germline, CDR1 SEHNR and CDR2 FQNEAQ (reference sequence). V lost 1 base, J lost 8 bases, and 11 bases lay in between. CDR3 nucleotide sequence: TGTGCCAGCAGCTTAGTGGAGGGTAGAGGCTACACCTTC. Translating gives CASSLVEGRGYTF. Using reference TRBV7-9 and TRBJ1-2 for the parts outside the CDR3, the full variable domain is DTGVSQNPRHKITKRGQNVTFRCDPISEHNRLYWYRQTLGQGPEFLTYFQNEAQLEKSRLLSDRFSAERPKGSFSTLEIQRTEQGDSAMYLCASSLVEGRGYTFGSGTRLTVV.

The chain is built from TRBV19 and TRBJ2-1; D is ambiguous. Trimming pared 3 bases from V and 6 bases from J, leaving 15 bases between. The CDR3 loop spans 15 amino acids. Germline loops: CDR1 LNHDA, CDR2 SQIVND (reference sequence). The CDR3: CASSIAGVGGNEQFF. CDR3 sequence (DNA): TGTGCCAGTAGTATTGCTGGAGTCGGTGGCAATGAGCAGTTCTTC.

The J gene is TRBJ1-3, the V gene TRBV19, with a possible D match to TRBD1 (6 bases). The germline gives CDR1 LNHDA, CDR2 SQIVND (reference sequence). Between the trimmed V and J ends, which lost 5 bases and 3 bases, there was a span of 11 bases. The CDR3 length is 14 residues. This CDR3 is CASSAQGSGNTIYF. CDR3 nucleotides: TGTGCCAGTAGTGCACAGGGTAGTGGAAACACCATATATTTT.

The CDR3 reads CASSTRTGQETQYF. In nucleotides, the CDR3 is TGTGCCAGCAGTACTCGGACAGGGCAGGAGACCCAGTACTTC. The chain employs TRBV6-1 and TRBJ2-5, with 8 bases identical to TRBD1. V lost 5 bases and J lost 5; bases outside the gene matches: 7. Germline-derived CDR1 and CDR2 are MNHNS and SASEGT. The CDR3 has 14 amino acids.

The chain has TRBV7-2 and TRBJ2-7, with D possibly TRBD2 on 5 matching bases. The V gene lost 5 bases and the J gene lost 9 bases, with 11 bases spanning the gap. This CDR3 is 11 amino acids long. In germline, CDR1 is SGHTA, CDR2 FQGNSA. CDR3 amino acids: CASSREIRQYF. The CDR3 bases are TGTGCCAGCAGCAGGGAGATACGGCAGTACTTC.

The rearrangement uses TRBV20-1 and TRBJ2-1; no firm D call. Per germline, CDR1 DFQATT and CDR2 SNEGSKA (reference sequence). The CDR3 runs to 8 residues. CDR3 bases: TGCACTGGAGATGAGCAGTTCTTC. This gives the protein CTGDEQFF.

V and J are TRBV30 and TRBJ2-5, with no clear D. Germline V CDR1 and CDR2: GTSNPN, SVGIG (reference sequence). The germline V and J ends were trimmed by 2 bases and 4 bases, with 8 bases remaining between them. The CDR3 covers 12 residues. CDR3 residues: CAWSRAPETQYF. CDR3 sequence (DNA): TGTGCCTGGAGTCGAGCGCCAGAGACCCAGTACTTC.